These T cell receptor beta chains were read from a single sample in a study of T cell responses to AZD1222 COVID-19 vaccine. Sequenced by immunoSEQ multiplex PCR; TCRdb stores in-frame clones only, minus some. This table holds roughly 150,000 clones, around 88% found once. This sample comprised peripheral blood, obtained on day 0 of MenACWY control vaccination. These receptors were obtained from an adult in good health. Each CDR3 is given with its conserved first and last residue. A D gene is named only where the DNA matches it firmly. Size is stated for part of the rows, as once, few or many counts, or as a class when the clone is expanded.

once	.	TRBJ2-1	TRBV4-3	14	TGCGCCAGCAGTCCGGTGGCTTTGGGGAATGAGCAGTTCTTC	CASSPVALGNEQFF
.	.	TRBJ1-2	TRBV5-8	13	TGTGCCAGCAGCTTGCGACTTGTAAGCGGCTACACCTTC	CASSLRLVSGYTF
.	TRBD1	TRBJ1-1	TRBV9	13	TGTGCCAGCAGTGCAGGGGGCGCGACTGAAGCTTTCTTT	CASSAGGATEAFF
.	TRBD2	TRBJ2-1	TRBV4-3	17	TGCGCCAGCAGCCAAGGAGGACTAGCGGGAGGGCCATCTGAGCAGTTCTTC	CASSQGGLAGGPSEQFF
once	TRBD1	TRBJ2-2	TRBV24-1	19	TGTGCCACCAGTGATCAACGGCCGGGACAGGGGGAAGGGTCCGGGGAGCTGTTTTTT	CATSDQRPGQGEGSGELFF
.	TRBD1	TRBJ1-4	TRBV4-3	16	TGCGCCAGCAGCCCCCTGGGACAGGGGGCTAATGAAAAACTGTTTTTT	CASSPLGQGANEKLFF
.	TRBD1	TRBJ2-7	TRBV5-6	16	TGTGCCAGCAGCTCGGGGACAGGACTCTTCTCCTACGAGCAGTACTTC	CASSSGTGLFSYEQYF
once	.	TRBJ1-1	TRBV18	15	TGTGCCAGCTCACCCACGAATGACAGGAACACTGAAGCTTTCTTT	CASSPTNDRNTEAFF
.	.	TRBJ1-2	TRBV2	13	TGTGCCACCTCGGGGTACAGGGATCTTGGCTACACCTTC	CATSGYRDLGYTF
.	TRBD2	TRBJ2-7	TRBV9	16	TGTGCCAGCAGCGTAGGGACTAGCGGTCTCTCCTACGAGCAGTACTTC	CASSVGTSGLSYEQYF
.	TRBD1	TRBJ1-2	TRBV18	18	TGTGCCAGCTCACCAGGGGCGTTTGTAGTACAGGGGGCGTATGGCTACACCTTC	CASSPGAFVVQGAYGYTF
.	.	TRBJ1-2	TRBV24-1	12	TGTGCCACCAGTGCGGGTATTAGCGGCTACACCTTC	CATSAGISGYTF
few	.	TRBJ2-7	TRBV12-3/TRBV12-4	12	TGTGCCAGCAGTTTGGTAGGAAGCGAGCAGTACTTC	CASSLVGSEQYF
.	.	TRBJ2-2	TRBV4-1	17	TGCGCCAGCAGCCAAGGGTCGGGGTGGTCCTACACCGGGGAGCTGTTTTTT	CASSQGSGWSYTGELFF
.	.	TRBJ1-2	TRBV18	14	TGTGCCAGCTCACCTGATACAGGGACCTATGGCTACACCTTC	CASSPDTGTYGYTF
.	.	TRBJ1-6	TRBV4-1	18	TGCGCCAGCAGCCAAGAGGGTACGGGATCCTCCTATAATTCACCCCTCCACTTT	CASSQEGTGSSYNSPLHF
.	TRBD1	TRBJ1-2	TRBV7-2	13	TGTGCCAGCAGCCGACAGGGGACCTATGGCTACACCTTC	CASSRQGTYGYTF
.	.	TRBJ1-6	TRBV6-6	14	TGTGCCAGCAGTTACGGGTTGGGTCCTTCACCCCTCCACTTT	CASSYGLGPSPLHF
.	.	TRBJ1-6	TRBV7-2	16	TGTGCCAGCAGCGTAGGTGGGACGGCCTATAATTCACCCCTCCACTTT	CASSVGGTAYNSPLHF
.	.	TRBJ2-7	TRBV29-1	13	TGCAGCGTTGCTCGGGACCGATCCTACGAGCAGTACTTC	CSVARDRSYEQYF
.	.	TRBJ1-1	TRBV28	14	TGTGCCAGCAGCAGAAAAGGGGGGGTCACTGAAGCTTTCTTT	CASSRKGGVTEAFF
.	.	TRBJ2-3	TRBV9	13	TGTGCCAGCAGCGTACAGGGCACAGATACGCAGTATTTT	CASSVQGTDTQYF
.	TRBD2	TRBJ2-1	TRBV6-2/TRBV6-3	16	TGTGCCAGCAGTTCACCTGCTAGCGGGAGGGTCAATGAGCAGTTCTTC	CASSSPASGRVNEQFF
.	.	TRBJ2-2	TRBV12-5	15	TGTGCTAGTTCCCCAGGCAGGGGGAACACCGGGGAGCTGTTTTTT	CASSPGRGNTGELFF
.	.	TRBJ2-3	TRBV18	13	TGTGCCAGCTCACCCTCCACCACAGATACGCAGTATTTT	CASSPSTTDTQYF
.	TRBD1	TRBJ1-2	TRBV7-2	15	TGTGCCAGCAGCGATTATAGGGGGCTTGACTATGGCTACACCTTC	CASSDYRGLDYGYTF
.	.	TRBJ2-7	TRBV7-9	12	TGTGCCAGCAGCCGCGCTAAGGGCGAGCAGTACTTC	CASSRAKGEQYF
.	.	TRBJ2-7	TRBV30	12	TGTGCCTGGAGTGTTGTGGGCTACGAGCAGTACTTC	CAWSVVGYEQYF
few	.	TRBJ1-2	TRBV9	12	TGTGCCAGCAGACGAGGTGACAGTGGCTACACCTTC	CASRRGDSGYTF
.	.	TRBJ2-1	TRBV7-2	15	TGTGCCAGCAGCTTAGCGATCGGGGCGGAAGGAGAGCAGTTCTTC	CASSLAIGAEGEQFF
.	.	TRBJ1-6	TRBV12-3/TRBV12-4	13	TGTGCCAGCAGTTTGGGAGTTAATTCACCCCTCCACTTT	CASSLGVNSPLHF
.	.	TRBJ2-3	TRBV9	13	TGTGCCAGCGGCAGTACAGGTGCAGATACGCAGTATTTT	CASGSTGADTQYF
few	.	TRBJ1-2	TRBV29-1	12	TGCAGCGTTGAAGGCATCAACTATGGCTACACCTTC	CSVEGINYGYTF
.	TRBD1	TRBJ2-4	TRBV11-3	14	TGTGCCAGCAGCTTCACAGGGGGAGGAAACATTCAGTACTTC	CASSFTGGGNIQYF
.	TRBD1	TRBJ1-1	TRBV19	15	TGTGCCAGTAGTCCTAGGACAGGGGGCCGCACTGAAGCTTTCTTT	CASSPRTGGRTEAFF
few	TRBD1	TRBJ2-2	TRBV5-6	13	TGTGCCAGCAGCCTAGGACAGGCCGGGGAGCTGTTTTTT	CASSLGQAGELFF
.	TRBD1	TRBJ1-2	TRBV12-3/TRBV12-4	13	TGTGCCAGCAGGCCGACCGGGACAGCTGGCTACACCTTC	CASRPTGTAGYTF
.	TRBD1	TRBJ1-2	TRBV7-3	15	TGTGCCAGCAGCCCCGGGACAGTGGATAACTATGGCTACACCTTC	CASSPGTVDNYGYTF
.	.	TRBJ2-3	TRBV6-5	15	TGTGCCAGCAGGCCCAGGGGGACTAGCACAGATACGCAGTATTTT	CASRPRGTSTDTQYF
.	.	TRBJ1-4	TRBV11-3	13	TGTGCCAGCAGCCGGGGATTTAATGAAAAACTGTTTTTT	CASSRGFNEKLFF
.	TRBD1	TRBJ1-1	TRBV5-1	15	TGCGCCAGCAGCTTGGCGGGACAGGTGAACACTGAAGCTTTCTTT	CASSLAGQVNTEAFF
.	.	TRBJ2-7	TRBV7-9	13	TGTGCCAGCAGAGACATACAGGGATACGAGCAGTACTTC	CASRDIQGYEQYF
.	.	TRBJ1-2	TRBV29-1	11	TGCAGCGTCAACAGGGTAGAGGGCTACACCTTC	CSVNRVEGYTF
.	.	TRBJ2-5	TRBV21-1	9	TGTGCGAAGAGAGGGACCCAGTACTTC	CAKRGTQYF
.	TRBD2	TRBJ2-1	TRBV28	14	TGTGCCAGCAGTTTGCGGGGGGAGGGAGATGAGCAGTTCTTC	CASSLRGEGDEQFF
once	.	TRBJ2-5	TRBV9	11	TGTGCCAGCAGCAGACAAGAGACCCAGTACTTC	CASSRQETQYF